The clone carrying this TCR beta chain was seen a few times. Its specificity is unknown. This specimen comes from a study of cytomegalovirus exposure and HLA in healthy donors. General study results and limits: Sequencing depth roughly uniform across donors was assumed in presence/absence analyses. Among TCR beta chains of equal frequency, HLA-associated ones were more clonally expanded in a later analysis.

V shed 4 bases, J shed 2 bases, and the junction held 7 bases outside the gene matches. CDR1 and CDR2 from the germline V gene are MNHNY and SVGAGI (reference sequence). CDR3 length: 16 residues. 60 Vbeta and 13 Jbeta primers were used in PCR. TCRdb keeps only in-frame clones here, not all; method: immunoSEQ multiplex PCR. The sample shows approximately 100,000 clones, approximately 76% of them seen only once. J is TRBJ1-2 and V is TRBV6-6, with 10 nucleotides matching TRBD1. The sequence was obtained from a woman aged 50 to 60 in good health and CMV-seropositive. Sequenced material: PBMCs. The chain's CDR3 is CASSFSGTGDNYGYTF. The CDR3 nucleotides are TGTGCCAGCAGTTTCTCCGGGACAGGGGACAACTATGGCTACACCTTC.